Sequencing of this T cell receptor (beta chain) was carried out in a study of T cell repertoires in cytomegalovirus infection. Study-level background: Shared public TCR beta signatures pointed to both CMV infection and a matching HLA type.

Study outcomes and limitations: Dominating the ex vivo response were HLA-C-restricted CMV-specific TCR beta clonotypes.

The CDR3 length is 12 residues. Germline V CDR1 and CDR2: SNHLY, FYNNEI. Between the trimmed V and J ends, which lost 6 bases and 3 bases, there was a span of 8 bases. Concerning this clonotype: Its antigen remains unidentified.

TCRdb reprocessed the reads with MiXCR, giving one entry per CDR3 protein. The data hold about 570,000 distinct CDR3 sequences, with around 40% observed a single time. The rearrangement joins TRBV2 to TRBJ1-2; the D is unclear. Sequenced material: cultured PBMCs, taken from culture after CMV antigen stimulation. The clonotype was recovered from a human donor in good health (CMV status not recorded). Some clones in this sample may be carry-over from other donors' samples. For the CDR3, the DNA is TGTGCCAGCAGCGGTCAGTACTATGGCTACACCTTC. It translates to CASSGQYYGYTF.